Below, one TCR beta chain is given with its context. This CDR3 has 15 amino acids. Trimming removed 6 bases from V and 3 bases from J; junction bases left unmatched: 7. Germline values: CDR1 MGHRA, CDR2 YSYEKL. Assay: immunoSEQ multiplex PCR; the TCRdb copy retains only in-frame clones and omits some. The sample carries tens of thousands of clones, approximately 97% recorded once. This sample was included in a study of technical replicates of blood from several donors. This chain links TRBV4-1 with TRBJ1-5; 8 bases are shared with TRBD1. The receptor was isolated from a human donor in good health. Input material: T cells isolated from PBMCs. The CDR3 DNA is TGCGCCAGCAGGCTTACAGGGGGTGACAATCAGCCCCAGCATTTT. This translates into CASRLTGGDNQPQHF.